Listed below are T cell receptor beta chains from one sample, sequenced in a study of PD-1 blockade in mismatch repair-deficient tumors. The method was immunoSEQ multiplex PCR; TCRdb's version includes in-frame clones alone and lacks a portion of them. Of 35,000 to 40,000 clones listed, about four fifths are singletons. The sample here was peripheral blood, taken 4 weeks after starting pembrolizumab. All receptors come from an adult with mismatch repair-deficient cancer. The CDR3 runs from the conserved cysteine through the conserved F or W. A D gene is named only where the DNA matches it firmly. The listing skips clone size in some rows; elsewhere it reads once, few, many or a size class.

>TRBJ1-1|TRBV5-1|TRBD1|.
TGCGCCAGCAGCGTACTCAGGGGGGAGAACACTGAAGCTTTCTTT
CASSVLRGENTEAFF
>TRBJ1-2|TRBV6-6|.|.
TGTGCCAGCAGTTACTCGTCGAGGGGGTCCAGCTATGGCTACACCTTC
CASSYSSRGSSYGYTF
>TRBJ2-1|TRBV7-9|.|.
TGTGCCAGCAGCTTACTAAGATCGAGCTCCTACAATGAGCAGTTCTTC
CASSLLRSSSYNEQFF
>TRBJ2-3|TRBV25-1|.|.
TGTGCCAGCAGTGAGGAAAGGGCAAATACGCAGTATTTT
CASSEERANTQYF
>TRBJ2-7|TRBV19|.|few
TGTGCCAGTGGCACAGGGAGCGAGCAGTACTTC
CASGTGSEQYF
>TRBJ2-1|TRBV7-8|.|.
TGTGCCAGCAGCTTAGGTAGCTACCCTTTCAATGAGCAGTTCTTC
CASSLGSYPFNEQFF
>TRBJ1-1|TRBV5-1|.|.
TGCGCCAGCAGCTGGGGGCAGAACACTGAAGCTTTCTTT
CASSWGQNTEAFF
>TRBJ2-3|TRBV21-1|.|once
TGTGCCAGCAGCACCCCCGGGACTAGCTCAGATACGCAGTATTTT
CASSTPGTSSDTQYF
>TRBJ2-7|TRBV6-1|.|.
TGTGCCAGCAGCCAAGAGCAGGGTCCCGAGCAGTACTTC
CASSQEQGPEQYF
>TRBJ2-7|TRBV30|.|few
TGTGCCTGGAGAGGTATAGGTCTCAGGTCCTACGAGCAGTACTTC
CAWRGIGLRSYEQYF
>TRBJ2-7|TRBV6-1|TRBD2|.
TGTGCCAGCAGAACGACCGGGACTAGCTTCTACGAGCAGTACTTC
CASRTTGTSFYEQYF
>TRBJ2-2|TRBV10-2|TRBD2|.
TGCGCCAGCAACGGACTAGCGGGAGCCGGGGAGCTGTTTTTT
CASNGLAGAGELFF
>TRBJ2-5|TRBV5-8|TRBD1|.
TGTGCCAGCAGACCGACAGGGCAAGAGACCCAGTACTTC
CASRPTGQETQYF
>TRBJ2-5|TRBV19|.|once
TGTGCCAGTAGTATGAACAGAGGAGAGACCCAGTACTTC
CASSMNRGETQYF
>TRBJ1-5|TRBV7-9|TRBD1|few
TGTGCCAGCAGCTCGGGACAGGTGACAAATCAGCCCCAGCATTTT
CASSSGQVTNQPQHF
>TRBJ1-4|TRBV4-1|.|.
TGCGCCAGCAGCCAAGATGGGGCAGATAATGAAAAACTGTTTTTT
CASSQDGADNEKLFF
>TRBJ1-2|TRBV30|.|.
TGTGCCTGGAGGGACAGTCCCTATGGCTACACCTTC
CAWRDSPYGYTF